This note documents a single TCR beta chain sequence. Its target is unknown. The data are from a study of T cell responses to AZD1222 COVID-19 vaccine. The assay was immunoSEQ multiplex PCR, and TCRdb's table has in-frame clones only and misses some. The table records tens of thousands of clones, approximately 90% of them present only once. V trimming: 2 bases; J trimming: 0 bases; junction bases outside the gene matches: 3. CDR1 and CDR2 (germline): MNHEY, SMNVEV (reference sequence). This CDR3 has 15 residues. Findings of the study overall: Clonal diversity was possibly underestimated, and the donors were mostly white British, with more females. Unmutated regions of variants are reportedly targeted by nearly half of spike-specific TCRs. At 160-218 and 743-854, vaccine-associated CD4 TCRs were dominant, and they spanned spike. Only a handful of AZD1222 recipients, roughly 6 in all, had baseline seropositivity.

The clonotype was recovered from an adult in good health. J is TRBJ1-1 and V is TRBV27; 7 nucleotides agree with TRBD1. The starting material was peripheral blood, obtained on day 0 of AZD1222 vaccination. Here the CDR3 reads CASSLKTGMNTEAFF. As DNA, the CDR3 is TGTGCCAGCAGTTTAAAGACAGGGATGAACACTGAAGCTTTCTTT.